This T cell receptor beta chain is from a study of blood T cell repertoires in COVID-19 (dated by TCRdb to about 2020). In the study overall: Collaborator samples came from the United States, Italy and Spain and covered acute and convalescent phases of COVID-19. Where available, HLA class I and class II types were taken from metadata supplied by the sample provider and were not determined by assay-based typing. The dataset comprised deeply sampled blood TCRbeta repertoires from subjects exposed to, actively infected with, or recovered from COVID-19. The material from the prospective study consisted of cDNA or gDNA derived from T cells, B-cell-depleted T cells, or PBMCs. The samples were drawn from the first 160 participants of the ongoing ImmuneRACE study and from under 1,500 subjects provided by 6 global collaborators. A freely available public database, intended as a resource for researchers studying the immune response to SARS-CoV-2, is where the repertoires were released. The sample metadata nearly always contained a de-identified subject ID, COVID-19 status, age in years and sex. Results and caveats for the whole study, not just this receptor: The amount of clinical and demographic metadata varied by source and participant and was provided uncurated.

Comment on this clone: The specificity of this receptor is unknown. Per-base quality was not reported, and no clone a single base away is much larger than it.

TCRbeta CDR3 regions were amplified from genomic DNA by means of the immunoSEQ Assay, a bias-controlled multiplex PCR. Per the original workflow: Nucleated cell counts per sample were estimated from amplification of reference gene primers within the assay. To quantify the absolute abundance of each unique TCRbeta CDR3 rearrangement, sequence reads were collapsed and filtered. For each sample, productive Simpson clonality was calculated by taking the square root of Simpson's diversity index across productive rearrangements. As stored in TCRdb, this immuneACCESS dataset retains in-frame rearrangements with V and J assigned. A fraction of the clones does not appear; measured against another copy, unresolved V genes explain less than half of the discrepancy, and the remainder lacks a known reason. V and J calls and clone size are given by that table; D and trimming were obtained from the DNA. Here the sample has 250,000 to 350,000 clones; around 87% occur a single time. The ten largest make up roughly 2.4% of the sample.

Samples from volunteer blood donors who had recovered from COVID-19 were contributed by a second Seattle source. The collaborating institutions used their own protocols to collect whole blood in K2EDTA tubes. For TCRbeta analysis, collaborators shipped samples as frozen whole blood, isolated PBMCs, or DNA extracted from either of those sample types. Reading the germline V gene (reference sequence) gives CDR1 SGHNT and CDR2 YYREEE. V is cut by 7 bases and J by 1 base, and the space between the germline ends is 8 bases. The CDR3 sequence holds 12 residues, the cysteine and phenylalanine included. Left in the record is the CDR3 DNA by itself, 36 bases read in frame from the first base.

The source of this sequence is a woman in her 50s who had recovered from COVID-19. The sequence links TRBV5-4 to TRBJ2-5, with the D segment identity uncertain. The specimen sequenced was peripheral blood. CDR3 region: CASSLPQETQYF. The DNA sequence is TGTGCCAGCTCCCTCCCCCAAGAGACCCAGTACTTC.